This entry is about one T cell receptor (beta chain). What it binds is unknown. The sample is drawn from a study of shared clonotypes between healthy human individuals. Whole-study findings and limits: Between a few donors, naive CD4 clonotypes were shared at a level of around 4.9%.

Germline CDR1 and CDR2: SGHNT and YYREEE (reference sequence). After removal of 7 bases from V and 9 bases from J, the junction contained 10 bases not matched to a gene. This CDR3 comprises 13 residues. The study enrolled healthy HIV-negative adults without recent acute infections or vaccinations as donors. The assay was run at deep level. Repertoires were generated with immunoSEQ multiplex PCR, while TCRdb's copy carries only in-frame clones and drops some. The sample holds some 200,000 clones, over 60% seen once. The sequenced sample consisted of memory CD4+ T cells sorted from blood. As to subset: CD45RA-negative fraction. The receptor was isolated from a man aged 25 to 40 in good health. The chain combines TRBV5-4 with TRBJ1-3; TRBD1 matches at 7 bases. DNA of the CDR3: TGTGCCAGCTCGGTTCAGGGGGAAGCCACCATATATTTT. This codes for CASSVQGEATIYF. The full variable domain, completed using reference TRBV5-4 and TRBJ1-3, is ETGVTQSPTHLIKTRGQQVTLRCSSQSGHNTVSWYQQALGQGPQFIFQYYREEENGRGNFPPRFSGLQFPNYSSELNVNALELDDSALYLCASSVQGEATIYFGEGSWLTVV.